Reported below is one T cell receptor beta chain. The sample comes from a study of T cell changes during pregnancy in multiple sclerosis. The V gene's germline CDR1 is SGHRS and CDR2 YFSETQ. The CDR3 is 16 amino acids. J gave up 5 bases and V 2 bases, and 7 bases lay outside the gene matches. The method was immunoSEQ multiplex PCR; TCRdb's version includes in-frame clones alone and lacks a portion of them. Here the sample spans about 57,000 clones, over 85% being singletons. This receptor was identified in a female donor with multiple sclerosis, enrolled in a pregnancy study. The source was CD4+ T cells from peripheral blood mononuclear cells, collected before pregnancy. The J gene is TRBJ2-1, the V gene TRBV5-1; TRBD2 agrees at 10 bases. For the CDR3, the DNA is TGCGCCAGCAGCTTTGGTCTAGCGGGAGTGGACAATGAGCAGTTCTTC. This gives the protein CASSFGLAGVDNEQFF.